This is a list of T cell receptor beta chains from one sample in a study of T-cell memory formation after mild COVID-19. TCRdb reprocessed the 5' RACE reads via MiXCR and lists one record per CDR3 protein. Among more than 450,000 distinct CDR3 sequences, 15% to 20% were seen once, and the ten largest hold around 11%. Sequences were obtained from PBMCs or a T cell subset sorted from them (not recorded which). The receptor source for this set is an adult woman who had mild COVID-19 (a few samples of this study predate the infection). Cell type and time point are not known. The CDR3 runs from the conserved cysteine through the conserved F or W. Each record gives: V gene, clone size, J gene, D gene, CDR3 DNA, CDR3 protein. A D gene is named only where the DNA matches it firmly. Some rows have no size entry. The others give once, few or many, or a class for an expanded clone.

V gene: TRBV29-1
clone size: few
J gene: TRBJ1-5
D gene: TRBD1
CDR3 DNA: TGCAGCGCCTCAGGGGGGAGCAATCAGCCCCAGCATTTT
CDR3 protein: CSASGGSNQPQHF

V gene: TRBV5-1
clone size: .
J gene: TRBJ2-7
D gene: .
CDR3 DNA: TGCGCCAGCAGCTTGAGTAGTCAGGGGATCGACGAGCAGTACTTC
CDR3 protein: CASSLSSQGIDEQYF

V gene: TRBV7-2
clone size: .
J gene: TRBJ2-7
D gene: TRBD1
CDR3 DNA: TGTGCCAGCAGCTCGACCGGGACAGTTACCTACGAGCAGTACTTC
CDR3 protein: CASSSTGTVTYEQYF

V gene: TRBV6-1
clone size: .
J gene: TRBJ1-2
D gene: TRBD1
CDR3 DNA: TGTGCCAGCACCAGGGACAGGGGAGACGGAGGCTACACCTTC
CDR3 protein: CASTRDRGDGGYTF

V gene: TRBV7-2
clone size: .
J gene: TRBJ2-1
D gene: .
CDR3 DNA: TGTGCCAGCAGCTTAGCGTCCAGATACAATGAGCAGTTCTTC
CDR3 protein: CASSLASRYNEQFF

V gene: TRBV20-1
clone size: .
J gene: TRBJ1-1
D gene: .
CDR3 DNA: TGCAGTGCCCCCAGGACCGGTGAAGCTTTCTTT
CDR3 protein: CSAPRTGEAFF

V gene: TRBV25-1
clone size: .
J gene: TRBJ1-2
D gene: TRBD1
CDR3 DNA: TGTGCCAGCAGTGATAGGAGGACAGGGGCCTATGGCTACACCTTC
CDR3 protein: CASSDRRTGAYGYTF

V gene: TRBV20-1
clone size: few
J gene: TRBJ2-7
D gene: .
CDR3 DNA: TGCAGTGCTAGAGAACAGGGAAGTCTTCTAAACGAGCAGTACTTC
CDR3 protein: CSAREQGSLLNEQYF

V gene: TRBV7-3
clone size: .
J gene: TRBJ2-1
D gene: .
CDR3 DNA: TGTGCCAGCAGCTTAGACGGCAAATACAATGAGCAGTTCTTC
CDR3 protein: CASSLDGKYNEQFF

V gene: TRBV7-8
clone size: many
J gene: TRBJ2-2
D gene: .
CDR3 DNA: TGTGCCAGCAGCTTTTCTGGGGGTTACACCGGGGAGCTGTTTTTT
CDR3 protein: CASSFSGGYTGELFF

V gene: TRBV9
clone size: .
J gene: TRBJ2-1
D gene: TRBD1
CDR3 DNA: TGTGCCAGCAGCGTAGTTTTGGGGGACAGCTATTCCTACAATGAGCAGTTCTTC
CDR3 protein: CASSVVLGDSYSYNEQFF

V gene: TRBV24-1
clone size: many
J gene: TRBJ1-5
D gene: .
CDR3 DNA: TGTGCCACCAGTGACGGGGCCTGGAGCAATCAGCCCCAGCATTTT
CDR3 protein: CATSDGAWSNQPQHF

V gene: TRBV5-1
clone size: .
J gene: TRBJ2-5
D gene: .
CDR3 DNA: TGCGCCAGCAGCCAGACCCCTGGATCAAGGTACCAAGAGACCCAGTACTTC
CDR3 protein: CASSQTPGSRYQETQYF

V gene: TRBV6-2/TRBV6-3
clone size: many
J gene: TRBJ1-3
D gene: .
CDR3 DNA: TGTGCCAGCAGACGCACCGGGGGCACTGGAAACACCATATATTTT
CDR3 protein: CASRRTGGTGNTIYF

V gene: TRBV4-3
clone size: .
J gene: TRBJ1-6
D gene: .
CDR3 DNA: TGCGCCAGCAGCCAAGACGGAGGGACCGGCTCCTATAATTCACCCCTCCACTTT
CDR3 protein: CASSQDGGTGSYNSPLHF

V gene: TRBV11-2
clone size: .
J gene: TRBJ2-1
D gene: TRBD2
CDR3 DNA: TGTGCCAGCAGCTTAGGGGAGGGAGTGGGGAAGTTCTTC
CDR3 protein: CASSLGEGVGKFF

V gene: TRBV6-1
clone size: .
J gene: TRBJ2-7
D gene: .
CDR3 DNA: TGTGCCAGCAGTGAAGAAACACCTCTTTTGGAGGACGAGCAGTACTTC
CDR3 protein: CASSEETPLLEDEQYF

V gene: TRBV12-3/TRBV12-4
clone size: few
J gene: TRBJ2-7
D gene: .
CDR3 DNA: TGTGCCAGCAGTATAAGGACCCTCCGAGGCGAGCAGTACTTC
CDR3 protein: CASSIRTLRGEQYF

V gene: TRBV6-4
clone size: .
J gene: TRBJ2-1
D gene: TRBD2
CDR3 DNA: TGTGCCAGCAGTATGACCGGTCGGGCTAGCGGGAGAAGGGATGAGCAGTTCTTC
CDR3 protein: CASSMTGRASGRRDEQFF

V gene: TRBV7-9
clone size: .
J gene: TRBJ2-5
D gene: .
CDR3 DNA: TGTGCCAGCAGCCCGCCGAAATACGCTTTCCAAGAGACCCAGTACTTC
CDR3 protein: CASSPPKYAFQETQYF

V gene: TRBV5-1
clone size: .
J gene: TRBJ2-3
D gene: TRBD2
CDR3 DNA: TGCGCCAGCAGCGACAGCGGGGGGAGCACAGATACGCAGTATTTT
CDR3 protein: CASSDSGGSTDTQYF

V gene: TRBV20-1
clone size: few
J gene: TRBJ2-7
D gene: .
CDR3 DNA: TGCAGTGCTAGAGATCCCAGGGAGGTCTACGAGCAGTACTTC
CDR3 protein: CSARDPREVYEQYF

V gene: TRBV24-1
clone size: few
J gene: TRBJ2-1
D gene: .
CDR3 DNA: TGTGCCACCAGTGATAGCAGGGCCATGAACCAGTTCTTC
CDR3 protein: CATSDSRAMNQFF

V gene: TRBV6-5
clone size: .
J gene: TRBJ2-3
D gene: .
CDR3 DNA: TGTGCCAGCAGTAACCGCCCAGGGGGGGGGTCGGGCACAGATACGCAGTATTTT
CDR3 protein: CASSNRPGGGSGTDTQYF

V gene: TRBV6-5
clone size: .
J gene: TRBJ1-4
D gene: TRBD1
CDR3 DNA: TGTGCCTCTTCGGGACAGGGAAACGAAAAACTGTTTTTT
CDR3 protein: CASSGQGNEKLFF

V gene: TRBV29-1
clone size: few
J gene: TRBJ2-5
D gene: TRBD2
CDR3 DNA: TGCAGCGCTCCGACTGGCGGGGGGGAGACCCAGTACTTC
CDR3 protein: CSAPTGGGETQYF

V gene: TRBV19
clone size: few
J gene: TRBJ2-1
D gene: TRBD2
CDR3 DNA: TGTGCCAGTAGTGGTACTAGCGGGGGTTTCGATGAGCAGTTCTTC
CDR3 protein: CASSGTSGGFDEQFF

V gene: TRBV5-1
clone size: few
J gene: TRBJ2-5
D gene: .
CDR3 DNA: TGCGCCAGCAGGCGGGGGCAAGGGGAGACCCAGTACTTC
CDR3 protein: CASRRGQGETQYF

V gene: TRBV24-1
clone size: .
J gene: TRBJ2-3
D gene: .
CDR3 DNA: TGTGCCACCAGTGCACGGAACAGTGGCGGTGATACGCAGTATTTT
CDR3 protein: CATSARNSGGDTQYF

V gene: TRBV12-3/TRBV12-4
clone size: few
J gene: TRBJ2-3
D gene: .
CDR3 DNA: TGTGCCAGCAGTTTAGCTCCACAGGGCACAGATACGCAGTATTTT
CDR3 protein: CASSLAPQGTDTQYF

V gene: TRBV11-3
clone size: .
J gene: TRBJ2-1
D gene: .
CDR3 DNA: TGTGCCAGTGGAGAGTACAATGAGCAGTTCTTC
CDR3 protein: CASGEYNEQFF

V gene: TRBV13
clone size: .
J gene: TRBJ2-1
D gene: TRBD2
CDR3 DNA: TGTGCCAGCAGACCCAGGACTAGCGGGAGTGTCAATGAGCAGTTCTTC
CDR3 protein: CASRPRTSGSVNEQFF

V gene: TRBV2
clone size: .
J gene: TRBJ2-7
D gene: .
CDR3 DNA: TGTGCCAGCAGGTCCGCCAGGGCCGGGTACGAGCAGTACTTC
CDR3 protein: CASRSARAGYEQYF

V gene: TRBV12-3/TRBV12-4
clone size: .
J gene: TRBJ1-1
D gene: .
CDR3 DNA: TGTGCCAGCAGCCGGACAGAGCAAAGTTTTGAAGCTTTCTTT
CDR3 protein: CASSRTEQSFEAFF

V gene: TRBV5-1
clone size: few
J gene: TRBJ1-1
D gene: .
CDR3 DNA: TGCGCCAGCAGCTTATTTGGGGATTCGGGCACTGAAGCTTTCTTT
CDR3 protein: CASSLFGDSGTEAFF

V gene: TRBV9
clone size: few
J gene: TRBJ1-4
D gene: .
CDR3 DNA: TGTGCCAGCAGCGTGATGGGCAAACGGGGCTTAAATGAAAAACTGTTTTTT
CDR3 protein: CASSVMGKRGLNEKLFF

V gene: TRBV9
clone size: .
J gene: TRBJ1-1
D gene: TRBD1
CDR3 DNA: TGTGCCAGCAGCGCCCGGACAGGGGGCGATACTGAAGCTTTCTTT
CDR3 protein: CASSARTGGDTEAFF